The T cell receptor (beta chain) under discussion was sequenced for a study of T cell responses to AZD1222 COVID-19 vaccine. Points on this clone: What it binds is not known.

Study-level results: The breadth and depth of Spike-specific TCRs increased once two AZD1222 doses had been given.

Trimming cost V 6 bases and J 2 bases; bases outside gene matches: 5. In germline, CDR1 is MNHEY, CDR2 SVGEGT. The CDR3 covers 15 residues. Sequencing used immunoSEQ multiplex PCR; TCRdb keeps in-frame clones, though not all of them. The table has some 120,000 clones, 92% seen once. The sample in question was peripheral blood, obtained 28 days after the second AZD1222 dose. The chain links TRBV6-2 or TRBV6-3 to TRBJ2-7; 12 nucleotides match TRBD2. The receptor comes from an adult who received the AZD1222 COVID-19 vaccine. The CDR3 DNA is TGTGCCAGCAGGCCTACTAGCGGGGGGCCCTACGAGCAGTACTTC. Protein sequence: CASRPTSGGPYEQYF.